This TCR beta chain was captured by sequencing in a study of CD8 T cells in ankylosing spondylitis. Study-wide results and caveats: Ankylosing spondylitis blood seemed to carry a telltale TCR beta motif made of under ten highly homologous variants.

TCRdb itself ran the 5' RACE reads through MiXCR, one entry per CDR3 protein. The sample shows about 220,000 distinct CDR3 sequences, 6% to 8% of them seen only once. V lost 0 bases to trimming and J lost 3 bases; unmatched junction nucleotides: 3. The CDR3 loop spans 15 amino acids. CDR1 and CDR2 from the germline V gene are SGDLS and YYNGEE. This clonotype came up many times. Its antigen is as yet unknown. The sequencing input was blood, either unsorted or a sorted T cell fraction (not recorded which). The chain links TRBV9 to TRBJ2-5; 9 nucleotides match TRBD2. This sequence originates from a male donor with ankylosing spondylitis. Here the CDR3 DNA reads TGTGCCAGCAGCGTAGGGCTAGCGGGGAAAGAGACCCAGTACTTC. This encodes CASSVGLAGKETQYF. Complete variable domain (other parts from reference TRBV9 and TRBJ2-5): DSGVTQTPKHLITATGQRVTLRCSPRSGDLSVYWYQQSLDQGLQFLIQYYNGEERAKGNILERFSAQQFPDLHSELNLSSLELGDSALYFCASSVGLAGKETQYFGPGTRLLVL.